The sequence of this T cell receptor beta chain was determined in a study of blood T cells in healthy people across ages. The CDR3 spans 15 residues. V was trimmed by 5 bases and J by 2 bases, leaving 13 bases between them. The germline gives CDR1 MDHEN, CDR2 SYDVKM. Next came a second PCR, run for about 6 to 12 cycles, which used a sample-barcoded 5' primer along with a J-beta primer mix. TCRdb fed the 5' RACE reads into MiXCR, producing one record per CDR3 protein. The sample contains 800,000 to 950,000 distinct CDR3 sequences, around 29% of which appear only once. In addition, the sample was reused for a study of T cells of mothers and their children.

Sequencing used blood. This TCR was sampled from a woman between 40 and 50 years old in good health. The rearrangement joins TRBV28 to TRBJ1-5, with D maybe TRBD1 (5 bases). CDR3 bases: TGTGCCAGCAGTCCTGAGGGGTGGCGCAATCAGCCCCAGCATTTT. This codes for CASSPEGWRNQPQHF.